Presented here are 9 T cell receptor beta chains from one specimen sequenced in a study of cytomegalovirus exposure and HLA in healthy donors. This PCR relied on a set of 60 Vbeta primers and 13 Jbeta primers. The method was immunoSEQ multiplex PCR; TCRdb's version includes in-frame clones alone and lacks a portion of them. The sample carries about 200,000 clones, 80% to 85% recorded once. Sample: PBMCs. Receptors were obtained from a woman aged 18-35 years in good health and CMV-seronegative.

The chain employs TRBV18 and TRBJ2-7; TRBD2 agrees at 8 bases. V trimming: 5 bases; J trimming: 3 bases; junction bases outside the gene matches: 9. Germline lookup yields CDR1 KGHSH and CDR2 LQKENI. The CDR3 covers 15 residues. Here the CDR3 DNA reads TGTGCCAGCTCAAACGGCGGGAGCGGGGGCTACGAGCAGTACTTC. This gives the protein CASSNGGSGGYEQYF.

The chain employs TRBV5-1 and TRBJ2-1; the D gene is possibly TRBD2 (5 bases). Germline V lookup: CDR1 SGHRS, CDR2 YFSETQ. Trimming pared 1 base from V and 8 bases from J, leaving 7 bases between. This CDR3 comprises 12 residues. In DNA, the CDR3 is TGCGCCAGCAGCTTGACCGGGGATGAGCAGTTCTTC. Its protein is CASSLTGDEQFF.

The V gene is TRBV5-4, the J gene TRBJ2-5; 7 bases are a match to TRBD1. V trimming: 0 bases; J trimming: 3 bases; junction bases outside the gene matches: 5. Germline CDR1 SGHNT, CDR2 YYREEE (reference sequence). The CDR3 extends over 15 amino acids. The CDR3 nucleotides are TGTGCCAGCAGCTTGGGTGGGACAGCCAAAGAGACCCAGTACTTC. This codes for CASSLGGTAKETQYF.

The rearrangement uses TRBV29-1 and TRBJ2-7; 7 bases map to TRBD1. The germline V gene has CDR1 SQVTM and CDR2 ANQGSEA. The CDR3 loop spans 13 amino acids. V dropped 6 bases and J dropped 1; count of bases not matched to a gene: 6. CDR3 residues: CSVDRVGSYEQYF. In DNA form, the CDR3 reads TGCAGCGTAGACAGGGTTGGTTCCTACGAGCAGTACTTC.

This clone was seen a few times. The CDR3 nucleotides are TGCGCCAGCAGCCAAGGGGGAGGGAGGCTGGGGGAGCAGTACTTC. Encoded protein: CASSQGGGRLGEQYF. The gene calls are TRBV4-1 and TRBJ2-7; TRBD2 matches at 7 bases. With 1 base clipped from V and 7 bases from J, the junction kept 10 bases outside the gene matches. CDR1 and CDR2 (germline): MGHRA, YSYEKL. This CDR3 comprises 15 residues.

The chain combines TRBV5-1 with TRBJ2-1, with 7 bases fitting TRBD2. The CDR3 runs to 16 residues. The V and J ends lost 0 bases and 1 base, in that order; junction bases with no gene match: 4. Germline-derived CDR1 and CDR2 are SGHRS and YFSETQ. The CDR3 bases are TGCGCCAGCAGCTTGGCAGGACTAGTTTCCTACAATGAGCAGTTCTTC. Amino acid sequence: CASSLAGLVSYNEQFF.

The chain uses TRBV4-1 and TRBJ1-5; D is ambiguous. Trimming removed 0 bases from V and 2 bases from J, with 14 bases in between. The CDR3 contains 17 residues. The germline CDR1 and CDR2 sequences are MGHRA and YSYEKL. CDR3 sequence (DNA): TGCGCCAGCAGCCAAGATGGCGGGCTGGTTGGCAATCAGCCCCAGCATTTT. Its protein product is CASSQDGGLVGNQPQHF.

The V gene is TRBV6-5, the J gene TRBJ2-1; perhaps TRBD1 as D (5 bases). The length of the CDR3 is 15 residues. V gave up 2 bases and J gave up 7 bases, with 15 bases separating them. In germline, CDR1 is MNHEY, CDR2 SVGAGI. CDR3 in amino acids: CASSYRPNSGNEQFF. The CDR3 coding sequence is TGTGCCAGCAGTTACAGACCCAACTCAGGGAATGAGCAGTTCTTC.

This clone has just one count. This chain links TRBV30 with TRBJ1-1; D may be TRBD1 (6 bases). CDR1 and CDR2 from the germline V gene are GTSNPN and SVGIG (reference sequence). CDR3 length: 13 amino acids. Between the trimmed V and J ends, which lost 0 bases and 4 bases, there was a span of 9 bases. In DNA, the CDR3 is TGTGCCTGGAGTGTTGCAGGGGTCACTGAAGCTTTCTTT. As protein: CAWSVAGVTEAFF.